The 15 T cell receptor beta chains reported below all come from one sample, sequenced in a study of blood T cells in healthy people across ages. Then a second PCR, running about 7 to 11 cycles, was carried out with a sample-barcoded 5' primer and a J-beta primer mix. MiXCR was run by TCRdb on the 5' RACE reads, yielding one entry per CDR3 protein. The sample lists around 600,000 distinct CDR3 sequences, less than 60% occurring once. Sequencing used blood. The receptors stem from an elderly man in good health.

The rearrangement uses TRBV15 and TRBJ2-3; tentative D call: TRBD2 (5 bases). V lost 4 bases and J 5 bases, leaving 7 bases between the germline ends. Germline V gene sequence: CDR1 LNHNV, CDR2 YYDKDF (reference sequence). This CDR3 has 12 amino acids. The CDR3 is CATSNGGDTQYF. The CDR3 bases are TGTGCCACCAGCAATGGAGGAGATACGCAGTATTTT.

The rearrangement links TRBV7-2 to TRBJ2-3, with 10 bases that match TRBD2. The CDR3 sequence is 16 residues long. In germline, CDR1 is SGHTA, CDR2 FQGNSA. V was pared by 2 bases and J by 1 base, with 3 bases of the junction left unmatched. CDR3 amino acids: CASSLTTSGGTDTQYF. In nucleotides, the CDR3 is TGTGCCAGCAGCTTAACCACTAGCGGGGGCACAGATACGCAGTATTTT.

Points on this clonotype: The junction and the germline gene differ at one end; a read error may be behind it. This sequence joins TRBV7-9 and TRBJ2-1; no clear D. Germline V gene sequence: CDR1 SEHNR, CDR2 FQNEAQ (reference sequence). The CDR3 covers 16 residues. The CDR3 sequence is CASSLNPINSGNERFF. CDR3 DNA: TGTGCCAGCAGCTTAAACCCTATTAACAGTGGCAATGAGCGGTTCTTC.

This clonotype was counted ten times or more. The chain uses TRBV6-6 and TRBJ1-2; 7 bases line up with TRBD1. The CDR3 is 15 amino acids. The junction had 15 bases not matched to a gene; V was cut back by 6 bases and J by 8 bases. Germline V lookup: CDR1 MNHNY, CDR2 SVGAGI (reference sequence). Here the CDR3 DNA reads TGTGCCAGCAGACGCACCCGGGACAGTGCTTCCGGCTACACCTTC. It translates to CASRRTRDSASGYTF.

This clonotype was observed once. V gene TRBV29-1 combines with J gene TRBJ1-1; the D gene is possibly TRBD1 (5 bases). The CDR3 loop spans 14 amino acids. V lost 8 bases and J lost 3, with 19 bases in between. CDR1 and CDR2 from the germline V gene are SQVTM and ANQGSEA. In nucleotides, the CDR3 is TGCAGCACCCCAGGCCCGGGGGTCGACACTGAAGCTTTCTTT. Protein: CSTPGPGVDTEAFF.

V usage is TRBV20-1 and J usage is TRBJ2-5; D not certain. V shed 3 bases and J shed 5 bases, with 13 bases lying between them. The CDR3 has 13 amino acids. The germline gives CDR1 DFQATT, CDR2 SNEGSKA (reference sequence). In nucleotides, the CDR3 is TGCAGTGCTAGCCCACCTCGAGAGGAGACCCAGTACTTC. It translates to CSASPPREETQYF.

The chain carries TRBV2 and TRBJ2-7, with TRBD2 identical over 9 bases. The CDR3 is made up of 13 amino acids. The ends lost 7 bases at V and 6 bases at J; junction bases unmatched: 7. Germline CDR1 SNHLY, CDR2 FYNNEI. The CDR3 nucleotides are TGTGCCAGCACCCGACTAGCGGTAAGCGAGCAGTACTTC. Protein sequence: CASTRLAVSEQYF.

This clonotype has only a few counts. The V call is TRBV4-1, the J call TRBJ1-5, with 7 nucleotides matching TRBD1. The trim removed 3 bases at V and 4 bases at J, leaving 6 bases unmatched. The CDR3 runs to 15 residues. Germline CDR1 and CDR2: MGHRA and YSYEKL. Here the CDR3 reads CASSQGQILNQPQHF. The CDR3 nucleotides are TGCGCCAGCAGCCAGGGACAGATCCTAAATCAGCCCCAGCATTTT.

This clonotype was picked up a small number of times. This chain joins TRBV7-9 and TRBJ2-5; D possibly corresponds to TRBD2 (5 bases). The J call could be wrong; TRBJ2-7 is a better fit for the DNA end. This CDR3 is 13 amino acids long. The germline V gene has CDR1 SEHNR and CDR2 FQNEAQ (reference sequence). CDR3 protein: CASSIGVEGEQYF. The CDR3 nucleotides are TGTGCCAGCAGTATCGGGGTCGAAGGCGAGCAGTACTTC.

The chain joins TRBV12-3 or TRBV12-4 to TRBJ2-1; perhaps TRBD2 as D (5 bases). The CDR3 consists of 15 residues. V lost 5 bases, J lost 0 bases, and 11 bases lay in between. The chain's CDR3 is CASSQRPSSYNEQFF. CDR3 nucleotides: TGTGCCAGCAGTCAGCGGCCCAGCTCCTACAATGAGCAGTTCTTC.

This clonotype was observed a few times. This rearrangement joins TRBV7-9 to TRBJ2-3; unclear D gene. Trimming took off 1 base at V and 4 bases at J, with 9 bases between the two ends. CDR1 and CDR2 from the germline V gene are SEHNR and FQNEAQ (reference sequence). CDR3 length: 14 residues. CDR3 in DNA: TGTGCCAGCAGCTTAGACCAATGGGCAGATACGCAGTATTTT. Translation gives CASSLDQWADTQYF. Complete variable domain (other parts from reference TRBV7-9 and TRBJ2-3): DTGVSQNPRHKITKRGQNVTFRCDPISEHNRLYWYRQTLGQGPEFLTYFQNEAQLEKSRLLSDRFSAERPKGSFSTLEIQRTEQGDSAMYLCASSLDQWADTQYFGPGTRLTVL.

The DNA of the CDR3 is TGTGCCAGCAGCCAAGACGGGCAGGGTGCGGACTATGGCTACACCTTC. It codes for CASSQDGQGADYGYTF. This chain links TRBV3-1 with TRBJ1-2; weak D call: TRBD1 (5 bases). Deletions cut 0 bases from V and 3 bases from J, with 14 bases between. Germline assignment: CDR1 LGHDT and CDR2 YNNKEL (reference sequence). The CDR3 totals 16 residues.

This clonotype has more than one count but fewer than ten. The chain joins TRBV7-2 to TRBJ1-5, with unresolved D. The CDR3 extends over 13 amino acids. V was clipped by 2 bases and J by 6 bases, with 8 bases between them. From germline, CDR1 is SGHTA and CDR2 FQGNSA. CDR3 coding DNA: TGTGCCAGCAGCTTAAATCCGGGTCAGCCCCAGCATTTT. Its protein is CASSLNPGQPQHF.

This clonotype was detected many times. V gene TRBV20-1 combines with J gene TRBJ2-4, with TRBD1 identical over 8 bases. The germline CDR1 and CDR2 sequences are DFQATT and SNEGSKA (reference sequence). The J segment lost 4 bases and the V segment lost 3 bases, leaving 2 bases of the junction unmatched. This CDR3 spans 13 amino acids. CDR3 loop: CSASRTGKNIQYF. Here the CDR3 DNA reads TGCAGTGCTAGCAGGACAGGGAAAAACATTCAGTACTTC.

This clonotype has more than one count but fewer than ten. The V call is TRBV10-3, the J call TRBJ1-2, with a weak D call TRBD1 (6 bases). The germline gives CDR1 ENHRY, CDR2 SYGVKD. This CDR3 spans 14 amino acids. The V end lost 6 bases, the J end lost 8 bases, and 19 bases lay between the germline ends. CDR3 nucleotide sequence: TGTGCCATCAGCGAAGTAGGGACGGGGGGCGGCTACACCTTC. This codes for CAISEVGTGGGYTF.